Here is one T cell receptor beta chain with its context. Its antigen is not identified. The sample belongs to a study of OX40 agonist ivuxolimab in advanced cancers. The ends lost 4 bases at V and 2 bases at J; junction bases unmatched: 7. This CDR3 contains 16 residues. Per germline, CDR1 SGHVS and CDR2 FQNEAQ. The assay was immunoSEQ multiplex PCR, and TCRdb's table has in-frame clones only and misses some. The repertoire holds about 86,000 clones, with 80% to 90% as singletons. General observations from the study: At 0.1 to 3.0 mg/kg and by week 6, clonal expansion occurred in CD4+ and CD8+ blood T cells.

The TCR was taken from an adult with an advanced solid tumor such as melanoma, head and neck, liver or kidney cancer. The rearrangement uses TRBV7-8 and TRBJ1-5; TRBD1 aligns across 8 bases. The sequences come from CD4+ or CD8+ T cells sorted from blood, collected in a trial of the OX40 agonist ivuxolimab. For the CDR3, the DNA is TGTGCCAGCAGCTCGGGGACAGGTGAAGGCAATCAGCCCCAGCATTTT. Amino acids: CASSSGTGEGNQPQHF.